This TCR beta chain was retrieved from a study of T cell responses to AZD1222 COVID-19 vaccine. Study-level results: None of the repertoires were sampled until the peak T cell response had passed. Only six or seven AZD1222 recipients were seropositive at baseline. The donor group comprised mostly white British people and more females; the analysis possibly underestimated clonal diversity.

Only in-frame clones appear in the TCRdb table, and some are missing; sequencing was by immunoSEQ multiplex PCR. The sample comprises roughly 150,000 clones, about 90% of which are singletons, and 3.5% to 4.5% rests with the top ten. Turning to this clone: Its antigen is unidentified.

Trimming stripped 7 bases from V and 0 bases from J, with 22 bases between. Germline CDR1 SGHRS, CDR2 YFSETQ. This CDR3 has 18 residues. The sample consisted of peripheral blood, taken on day 0 of AZD1222 vaccination. This chain connects TRBV5-1 to TRBJ2-2; a possible D gene is TRBD2 (6 bases). The TCR comes from an adult in good health. The chain's CDR3 is CASHLSGFSGANTGELFF. In nucleotides, the CDR3 is TGCGCCAGCCACTTGTCCGGTTTTAGCGGAGCGAACACCGGGGAGCTGTTTTTT.